The next 23 T cell receptor beta chains were all read from a single sample in a study of T cell responses to AZD1222 COVID-19 vaccine. Data came from immunoSEQ multiplex PCR; TCRdb stores just in-frame clones and leaves some out. Among tens of thousands of clones listed, around 81% were seen once. The sample in question was peripheral blood, obtained on day 0 of AZD1222 vaccination. The receptors were gathered from an adult in good health.

V and J are TRBV7-9 and TRBJ1-3; D remains unclear. From germline, CDR1 is SEHNR and CDR2 FQNEAQ (reference sequence). CDR3 length: 13 amino acids. V was trimmed by 10 bases and J by 0 bases, leaving 10 bases between them. CDR3 in DNA: TGTGCCACCGGACGGAGCTCTGGAAACACCATATATTTT. Its translation is CATGRSSGNTIYF.

In DNA form, the CDR3 reads TGCGCCAGCAGTGATCCCGGAGCTAGGCAGTACTTC. Translating gives CASSDPGARQYF. The V call is TRBV10-2, the J call TRBJ2-7, with no clear D. The V gene's germline CDR1 is WSHSY and CDR2 SAAADI. Trimming pared 3 bases from V and 9 bases from J, leaving 12 bases between. This CDR3 contains 12 residues.

Only one count was recorded for this clone. The V and J genes are TRBV27 and TRBJ2-3, with D possibly being TRBD2 (5 bases). Trimming left V 6 bases short and J 4 bases short, with 5 bases between. CDR3 size: 11 residues. Germline V gene data show CDR1 as MNHEY and CDR2 as SMNVEV (reference sequence). For the CDR3, the DNA is TGTGCCAGCAGCGGGGCAGATACGCAGTATTTT. Its protein is CASSGADTQYF.

The chain carries TRBV5-6 and TRBJ2-7; D is ambiguous. The germline V and J ends were trimmed by 3 bases and 4 bases, with 5 bases remaining between them. This CDR3 contains 11 residues. Germline CDR1 and CDR2: SGHDT and YYEEEE. The CDR3 coding sequence is TGTGCCAGCAGCTACCTTTACGAGCAGTACTTC. Its translation is CASSYLYEQYF.

The chain is built from TRBV5-1 and TRBJ2-1; 7 positions agree with TRBD1. V lost 3 bases to trimming and J lost 4 bases; unmatched junction nucleotides: 7. This CDR3 contains 15 residues. Germline V gene sequence: CDR1 SGHRS, CDR2 YFSETQ. CDR3 loop: CASSSGQNSYNEQFF. DNA of the CDR3: TGCGCCAGCAGCTCGGGACAGAATTCTTACAATGAGCAGTTCTTC.

The chain links TRBV4-1 to TRBJ1-5, with D possibly TRBD1 on 6 matching bases. The germline V and J ends were trimmed by 0 bases and 2 bases, with 20 bases remaining between them. The CDR3 consists of 19 residues. Germline CDR1 and CDR2: MGHRA and YSYEKL. The CDR3 region is CASSQDAQGHLIGNQPQHF. The CDR3, as DNA: TGCGCCAGCAGCCAAGATGCTCAGGGACATCTCATCGGCAATCAGCCCCAGCATTTT.

The genes are TRBV4-1 and TRBJ2-5; TRBD1 is a possible D gene (6 bases). CDR3 size: 15 residues. Germline loops: CDR1 MGHRA, CDR2 YSYEKL. The V and J ends lost 4 bases and 2 bases respectively, with 14 bases between them. CDR3 DNA: TGCGCCAGCAGCCGATACGGACAGAATCAAGAGACCCAGTACTTC. Amino acid sequence: CASSRYGQNQETQYF.

The genes are TRBV5-1 and TRBJ1-3; D is possibly TRBD1 (5 bases). Trimming removed 0 bases from V and 2 bases from J, with 9 bases in between. This CDR3 has 15 amino acids. Germline V gene lookup returns CDR1 SGHRS and CDR2 YFSETQ. The CDR3 protein is CASSLGGEAGNTIYF. CDR3 nucleotides: TGCGCCAGCAGCTTGGGAGGGGAGGCTGGAAACACCATATATTTT. Full variable domain (outside the CDR3, taken from reference TRBV5-1 and TRBJ1-3): KAGVTQTPRYLIKTRGQQVTLSCSPISGHRSVSWYQQTPGQGLQFLFEYFSETQRNKGNFPGRFSGRQFSNSRSEMNVSTLELGDSALYLCASSLGGEAGNTIYFGEGSWLTVV.

The chain carries TRBV3-1 (or the pseudogene TRBV3-2) and TRBJ2-7; the match to TRBD2 covers 14 bases. This CDR3 is built from 16 residues. CDR1 is LGHDT, CDR2 YNNKEL, per germline (reference sequence). V was pared by 5 bases and J by 4 bases, with 7 bases of the junction left unmatched. CDR3 in amino acids: CASSFGLAGGRYEQYF. DNA of the CDR3: TGTGCCAGCAGCTTTGGACTAGCGGGAGGCCGTTACGAGCAGTACTTC.

This clone has only one observation. The gene calls are TRBV5-1 and TRBJ2-2, with D hard to call. V was shortened by 3 bases and J by 3 bases, with 3 bases between the two germline ends. Germline loops: CDR1 SGHRS, CDR2 YFSETQ. The CDR3 extends over 12 amino acids. In DNA, the CDR3 is TGCGCCAGCAGCTGGGACACCGGGGAGCTGTTTTTT. It yields the protein CASSWDTGELFF.

The chain joins TRBV12-5 to TRBJ2-7; D gene uncertain. Trimming removed 4 bases from V and 4 bases from J, with 5 bases in between. Germline V lookup: CDR1 LGHNT, CDR2 FRNRAP. The CDR3 has 11 amino acids. CDR3 amino acids: CASGWGYEQYF. CDR3 nucleotide sequence: TGTGCTAGTGGTTGGGGATACGAGCAGTACTTC. The entire variable domain, with the rest obtained from reference TRBV12-5 and TRBJ2-7, is as follows: DARVTQTPRHKVTEMGQEVTMRCQPILGHNTVFWYRQTMMQGLELLAYFRNRAPLDDSGMPKDRFSAEMPDATLATLKIQPSEPRDSAVYFCASGWGYEQYFGPGTRLTVT.

The rearrangement joins TRBV12-3 or TRBV12-4 to TRBJ2-1, with unresolved D. V lost 7 bases and J lost 6, with 13 bases in between. The CDR3 extends over 13 amino acids. In nucleotides, the CDR3 is TGTGCCAGCACCCTGGGGAAGTCCAATGAGCAGTTCTTC. Residues: CASTLGKSNEQFF.

This chain joins TRBV6-2 or TRBV6-3 and TRBJ2-7; D is unresolved. V lost 4 bases to trimming and J lost 3 bases, with 16 bases between them. Germline loops: CDR1 MNHEY, CDR2 SVGEGT. This CDR3 has 15 amino acids. The CDR3 protein is CASSSNYLDRYEQYF. DNA for the CDR3: TGTGCCAGCAGTTCTAACTACTTGGACCGCTACGAGCAGTACTTC.

The chain is built from TRBV7-8 and TRBJ1-6; 9 bases agree with TRBD1. The CDR3 sequence is 15 residues long. CDR1 and CDR2 (germline): SGHVS, FQNEAQ. The junction had 10 bases not matched to a gene; V was cut back by 5 bases and J by 11 bases. For the CDR3, the DNA is TGTGCCAGCAGCCCCGGGACAGGGATTAAGACACCCCTCCACTTT. Translation: CASSPGTGIKTPLHF.

The rearrangement links TRBV6-1 to TRBJ1-6; no definite D call. Germline V gene data show CDR1 as MNHNS and CDR2 as SASEGT. This CDR3 has 15 residues. V lost 1 base and J 8 bases, leaving 12 bases between the germline ends. This CDR3 reads CASSEEGGGDSPLHF. The CDR3 DNA reads as TGTGCCAGCAGTGAAGAGGGCGGTGGAGATTCACCCCTCCACTTT.

This clone was observed once. The V gene is TRBV19, the J gene TRBJ1-1; D remains unclear. The germline gives CDR1 LNHDA, CDR2 SQIVND (reference sequence). The V end was cut by 3 bases, the J end by 3 bases, with 8 bases between. The CDR3 length is 13 residues. CDR3 protein: CASSIKADTEAFF. The CDR3 DNA reads as TGTGCCAGTAGTATTAAGGCCGACACTGAAGCTTTCTTT.

As for this clone: The sample contains more than one DNA sequence encoding this CDR3. This chain links TRBV7-9 with TRBJ2-2, with 7 positions matching TRBD2. Germline lookup yields CDR1 SEHNR and CDR2 FQNEAQ (reference sequence). The CDR3 is made up of 16 amino acids. V shed 5 bases, J shed 1 base, and the junction held 7 bases outside the gene matches. The CDR3 region is CASSPTAGRNTGELFF. As DNA, the CDR3 is TGTGCCAGCAGCCCAACAGCGGGGAGGAACACCGGGGAGCTGTTTTTT.

J is TRBJ1-4 and V is TRBV5-1; the D gene is possibly TRBD1 (6 bases). Trimming took off 3 bases at V and 8 bases at J, with 8 bases between the two ends. CDR1 is SGHRS and CDR2 is YFSETQ in the germline V gene. The CDR3 totals 12 residues. CDR3 loop: CASSWGGEKLFF. The CDR3 DNA is TGCGCCAGCAGCTGGGGGGGCGAAAAACTGTTTTTT.

This rearrangement joins TRBV12-3 or TRBV12-4 to TRBJ1-2; possibly TRBD1 for D (5 bases). The CDR3 loop spans 11 amino acids. V gave up 7 bases and J gave up 10 bases, with 13 bases separating them. The CDR3 nucleotides read TGTGCCAGCACCCACTCAGGGATCTACACCTTC. As protein: CASTHSGIYTF.

V and J are TRBV5-8 and TRBJ2-7; D not certain. The CDR3 runs 15 residues. CDR1 and CDR2 from the germline V gene are SGHTS and YDEGEE. The V end lost 6 bases, the J end lost 2 bases, and 18 bases lay between the germline ends. The CDR3 nucleotides read TGTGCCAGCAACCACCCCGTAGGCAACGCCTACGAGCAGTACTTC. Amino acids: CASNHPVGNAYEQYF.

V is TRBV2 and J is TRBJ1-2; D is ambiguous. Germline-derived CDR1 and CDR2 are SNHLY and FYNNEI. Trimming removed 3 bases at V and 8 bases at J, with 10 bases between. This CDR3 has 12 amino acids. CDR3 coding DNA: TGTGCCAGCAGTGATTCCGGGTGGGGCTACACCTTC. Amino acids: CASSDSGWGYTF.

This chain links TRBV5-4 with TRBJ2-7; TRBD1 is a possible D gene (7 bases). V was pared by 4 bases and J by 1 base, with 21 bases between. CDR3 length: 17 residues. In germline, CDR1 is SGHNT, CDR2 YYREEE (reference sequence). CDR3: CASSPGAGQGGSYEQYF. As DNA, the CDR3 is TGTGCCAGCAGCCCGGGAGCCGGGCAGGGGGGATCCTACGAGCAGTACTTC. The full variable domain, completed using reference TRBV5-4 and TRBJ2-7, is ETGVTQSPTHLIKTRGQQVTLRCSSQSGHNTVSWYQQALGQGPQFIFQYYREEENGRGNFPPRFSGLQFPNYSSELNVNALELDDSALYLCASSPGAGQGGSYEQYFGPGTRLTVT.

V gene TRBV30 combines with J gene TRBJ1-1; D perhaps matches TRBD1 (6 bases). CDR1 is GTSNPN, CDR2 SVGIG, per germline (reference sequence). The V and J ends lost 1 base and 5 bases respectively, with 8 bases between them. The CDR3 is 12 residues long. In nucleotides, the CDR3 is TGTGCCTGGAGTGGAGGGGGGACTGAAGCTTTCTTT. It codes for CAWSGGGTEAFF.